This T cell receptor (beta chain) was retrieved from a study of blood T cell repertoires in COVID-19. The data were produced by immunoSEQ multiplex PCR, yet TCRdb's version contains in-frame clones alone and is incomplete. The sample yields hundreds of thousands of clones, roughly 90% seen once. In germline, CDR1 is KGHSH, CDR2 LQKENI. The length of the CDR3 is 13 residues. The V and J ends lost 6 bases and 6 bases, in that order; junction bases with no gene match: 2. V and J are TRBV18 and TRBJ2-2; 9 bases fit TRBD1. Sequenced: PBMCs or T cells enriched from blood (not recorded which). This sequence originates from a woman between 50 and 59 years old who had been exposed to COVID-19. The CDR3 region is CASSRQGAGELFF. CDR3 bases: TGTGCCAGCTCTCGACAGGGGGCCGGGGAGCTGTTTTTT.